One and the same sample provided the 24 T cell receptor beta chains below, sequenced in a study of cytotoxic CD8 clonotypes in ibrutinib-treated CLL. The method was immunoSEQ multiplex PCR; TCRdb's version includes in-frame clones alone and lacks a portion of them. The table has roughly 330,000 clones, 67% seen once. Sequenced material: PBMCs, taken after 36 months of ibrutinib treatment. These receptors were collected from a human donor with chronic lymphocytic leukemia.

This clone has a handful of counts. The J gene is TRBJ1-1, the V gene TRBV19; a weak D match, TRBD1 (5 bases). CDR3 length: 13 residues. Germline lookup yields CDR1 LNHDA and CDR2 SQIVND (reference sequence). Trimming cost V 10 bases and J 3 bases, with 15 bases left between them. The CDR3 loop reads CATNRLGYTEAFF. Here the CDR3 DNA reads TGTGCCACAAACAGGTTAGGGTACACTGAAGCTTTCTTT.

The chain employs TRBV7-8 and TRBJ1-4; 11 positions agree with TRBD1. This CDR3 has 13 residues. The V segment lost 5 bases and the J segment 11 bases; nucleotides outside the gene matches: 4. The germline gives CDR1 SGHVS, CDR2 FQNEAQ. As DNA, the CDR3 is TGTGCCAGCAGCACGGACAGGGGGCTTAAACTGTTTTTT. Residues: CASSTDRGLKLFF. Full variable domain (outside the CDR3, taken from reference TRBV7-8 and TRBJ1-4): GAGVSQSPRYKVAKRGQDVALRCDPISGHVSLFWYQQALGQGPEFLTYFQNEAQLDKSGLPSDRFFAERPEGSVSTLKIQRTQQEDSAVYLCASSTDRGLKLFFGSGTQLSVL.

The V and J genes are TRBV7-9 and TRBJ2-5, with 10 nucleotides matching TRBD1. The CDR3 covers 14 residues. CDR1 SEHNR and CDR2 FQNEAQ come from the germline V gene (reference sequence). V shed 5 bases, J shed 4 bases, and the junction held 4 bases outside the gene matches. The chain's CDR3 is CASSPRTGGETQYF. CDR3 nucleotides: TGTGCCAGCAGCCCACGGACAGGGGGAGAGACCCAGTACTTC.

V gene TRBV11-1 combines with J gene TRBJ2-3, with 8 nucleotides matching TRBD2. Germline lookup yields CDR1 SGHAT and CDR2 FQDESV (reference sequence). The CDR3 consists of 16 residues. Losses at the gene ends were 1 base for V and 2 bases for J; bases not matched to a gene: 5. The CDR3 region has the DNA TGTGCCAGCAGCTTAGTAGGCGGGGGGTTCACAGATACGCAGTATTTT. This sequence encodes CASSLVGGGFTDTQYF. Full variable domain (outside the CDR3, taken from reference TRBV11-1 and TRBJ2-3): EAEVAQSPRYKITEKSQAVAFWCDPISGHATLYWYRQILGQGPELLVQFQDESVVDDSQLPKDRFSAERLKGVDSTLKIQPAELGDSAMYLCASSLVGGGFTDTQYFGPGTRLTVL.

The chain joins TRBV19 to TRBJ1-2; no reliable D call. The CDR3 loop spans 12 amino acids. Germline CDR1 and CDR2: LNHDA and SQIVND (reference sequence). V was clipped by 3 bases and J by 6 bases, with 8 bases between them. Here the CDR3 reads CASSISRNGYTF. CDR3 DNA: TGTGCCAGTAGTATCTCCAGGAATGGCTACACCTTC.

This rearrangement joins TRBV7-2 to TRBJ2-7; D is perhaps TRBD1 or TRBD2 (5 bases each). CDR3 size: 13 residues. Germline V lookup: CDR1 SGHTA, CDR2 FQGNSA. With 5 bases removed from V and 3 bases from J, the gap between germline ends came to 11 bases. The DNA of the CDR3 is TGTGCCAGCAGCCCGGGACGGAACTACGAGCAGTACTTC. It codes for CASSPGRNYEQYF.

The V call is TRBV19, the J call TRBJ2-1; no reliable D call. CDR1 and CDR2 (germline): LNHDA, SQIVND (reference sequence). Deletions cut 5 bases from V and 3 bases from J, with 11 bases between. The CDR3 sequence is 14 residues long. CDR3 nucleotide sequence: TGTGCCAGTAGTCCCCGCGTAGTCTACAATGAGCAGTTCTTC. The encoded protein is CASSPRVVYNEQFF. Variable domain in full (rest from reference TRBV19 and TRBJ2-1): DGGITQSPKYLFRKEGQNVTLSCEQNLNHDAMYWYRQDPGQGLRLIYYSQIVNDFQKGDIAEGYSVSREKKESFPLTVTSAQKNPTAFYLCASSPRVVYNEQFFGPGTRLTVL.

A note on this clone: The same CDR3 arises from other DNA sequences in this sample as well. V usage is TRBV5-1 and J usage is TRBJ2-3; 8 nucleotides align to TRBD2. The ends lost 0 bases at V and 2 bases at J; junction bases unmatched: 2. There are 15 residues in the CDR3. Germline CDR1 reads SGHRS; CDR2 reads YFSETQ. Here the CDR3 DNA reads TGCGCCAGCAGCTTGGTTAGCGGGATCACAGATACGCAGTATTTT. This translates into CASSLVSGITDTQYF.

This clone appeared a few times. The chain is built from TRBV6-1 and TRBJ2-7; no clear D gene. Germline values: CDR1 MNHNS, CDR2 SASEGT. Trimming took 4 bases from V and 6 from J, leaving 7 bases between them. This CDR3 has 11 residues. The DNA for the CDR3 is TGTGCCAGCAGTGCTCTGGGCGAGCAGTACTTC. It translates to CASSALGEQYF.

CDR3 DNA: TGTGCCAGCAGCTTAGCGGGAGCAACAGATACGCAGTATTTT. Translated: CASSLAGATDTQYF. The chain recombines TRBV7-9 with TRBJ2-3, with D possibly matching TRBD2 (5 bases). This CDR3 comprises 14 residues. V dropped 0 bases and J dropped 3 bases, with 7 bases sitting between them. Germline CDR1 is SEHNR and CDR2 is FQNEAQ (reference sequence).

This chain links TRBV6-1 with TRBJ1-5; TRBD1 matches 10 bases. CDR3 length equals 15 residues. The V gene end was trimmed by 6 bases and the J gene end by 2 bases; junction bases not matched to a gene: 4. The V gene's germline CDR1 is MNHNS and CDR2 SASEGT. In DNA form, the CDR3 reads TGTGCCAGCAGAGCGACAGGGGGCGGCAATCAGCCCCAGCATTTT. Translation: CASRATGGGNQPQHF.

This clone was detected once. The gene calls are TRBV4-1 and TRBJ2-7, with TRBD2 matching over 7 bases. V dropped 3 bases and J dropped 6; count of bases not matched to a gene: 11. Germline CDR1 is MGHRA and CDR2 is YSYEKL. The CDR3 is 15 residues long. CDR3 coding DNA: TGCGCCAGCAGCCACTTACTAGCGCCCACCGCCGAGCAGTACTTC. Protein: CASSHLLAPTAEQYF.

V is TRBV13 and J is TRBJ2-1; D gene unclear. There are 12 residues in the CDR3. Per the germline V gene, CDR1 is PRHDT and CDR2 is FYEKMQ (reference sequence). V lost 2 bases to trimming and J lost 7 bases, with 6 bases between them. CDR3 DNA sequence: TGTGCCAGCAGCTTACGTGGGAATGAGCAGTTCTTC. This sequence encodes CASSLRGNEQFF.

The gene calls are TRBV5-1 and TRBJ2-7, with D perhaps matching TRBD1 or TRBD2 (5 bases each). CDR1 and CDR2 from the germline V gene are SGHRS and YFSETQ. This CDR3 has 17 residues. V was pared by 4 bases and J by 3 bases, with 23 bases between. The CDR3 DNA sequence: TGCGCCAGCAGCAGGGCCTTACGGGGCGGACCGGACTACGAGCAGTACTTC. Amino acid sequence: CASSRALRGGPDYEQYF.

The DNA of the CDR3 is TGTGCCAGCAGCGTAGGATTCTGGAACACCGGGGAGCTGTTTTTT. Translation: CASSVGFWNTGELFF. The chain carries TRBV9 and TRBJ2-2; D is ambiguous. The CDR3 loop spans 15 amino acids. V was clipped by 0 bases and J by 1 base, with 7 bases between them. In germline, CDR1 is SGDLS, CDR2 YYNGEE.

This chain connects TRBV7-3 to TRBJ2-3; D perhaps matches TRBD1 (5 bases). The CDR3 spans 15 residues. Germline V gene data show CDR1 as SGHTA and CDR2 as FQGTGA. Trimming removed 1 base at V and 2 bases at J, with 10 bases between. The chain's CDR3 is CASSLSGHNTDTQYF. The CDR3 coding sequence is TGTGCCAGCAGCTTAAGTGGACACAACACAGATACGCAGTATTTT.

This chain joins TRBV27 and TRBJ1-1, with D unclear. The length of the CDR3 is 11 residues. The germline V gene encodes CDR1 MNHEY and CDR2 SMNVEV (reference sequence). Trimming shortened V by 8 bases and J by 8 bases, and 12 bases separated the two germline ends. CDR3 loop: CASGRRAEAFF. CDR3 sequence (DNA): TGTGCCAGCGGACGGAGGGCAGAAGCTTTCTTT.

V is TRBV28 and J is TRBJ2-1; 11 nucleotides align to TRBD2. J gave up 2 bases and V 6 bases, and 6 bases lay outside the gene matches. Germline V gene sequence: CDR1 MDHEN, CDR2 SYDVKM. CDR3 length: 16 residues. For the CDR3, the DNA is TGTGCCAGCAGAGGGCTAGCGGGAGGCACCTACAATGAGCAGTTCTTC. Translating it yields CASRGLAGGTYNEQFF. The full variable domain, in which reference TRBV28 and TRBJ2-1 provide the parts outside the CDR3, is DVKVTQSSRYLVKRTGEKVFLECVQDMDHENMFWYRQDPGLGLRLIYFSYDVKMKEKGDIPEGYSVSREKKERFSLILESASTNQTSMYLCASRGLAGGTYNEQFFGPGTRLTVL.

The CDR3 reads CASSYSISGSYNEQFF. CDR3 DNA sequence: TGTGCCAGCAGTTACTCGATTAGCGGGAGTTACAATGAGCAGTTCTTC. The rearrangement joins TRBV6-5 to TRBJ2-1; 9 nucleotides agree with TRBD2. The germline CDR1 and CDR2 sequences are MNHEY and SVGAGI. Trimming cost V 0 bases and J 4 bases; bases outside gene matches: 4. This CDR3 contains 16 residues.

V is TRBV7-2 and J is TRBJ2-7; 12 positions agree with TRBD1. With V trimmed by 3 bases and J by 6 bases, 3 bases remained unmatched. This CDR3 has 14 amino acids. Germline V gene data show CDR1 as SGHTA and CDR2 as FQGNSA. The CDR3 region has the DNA TGTGCCAGCAGCTTCTCGGGACAGGGGGCCGAGCAGTACTTC. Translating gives CASSFSGQGAEQYF.

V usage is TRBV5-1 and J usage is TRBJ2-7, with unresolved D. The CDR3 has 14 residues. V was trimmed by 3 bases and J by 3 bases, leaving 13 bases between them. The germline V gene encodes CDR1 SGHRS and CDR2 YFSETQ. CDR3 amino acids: CASSSDGYYYEQYF. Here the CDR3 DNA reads TGCGCCAGCAGCTCGGACGGGTACTACTACGAGCAGTACTTC.

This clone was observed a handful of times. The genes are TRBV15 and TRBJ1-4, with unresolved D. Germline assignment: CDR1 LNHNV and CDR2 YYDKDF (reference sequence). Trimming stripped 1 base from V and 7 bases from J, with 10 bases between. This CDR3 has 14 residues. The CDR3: CATSRGTLGEKLFF. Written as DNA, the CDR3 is TGTGCCACCAGCAGAGGAACGCTGGGTGAAAAACTGTTTTTT.

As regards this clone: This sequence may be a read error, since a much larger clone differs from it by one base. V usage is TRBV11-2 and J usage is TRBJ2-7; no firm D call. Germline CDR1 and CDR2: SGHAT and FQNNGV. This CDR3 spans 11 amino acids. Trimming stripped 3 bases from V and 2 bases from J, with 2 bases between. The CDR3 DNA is TGTGCCAGCAGCTTGACCTACGAGCAGTACTTC. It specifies CASSLTYEQYF.

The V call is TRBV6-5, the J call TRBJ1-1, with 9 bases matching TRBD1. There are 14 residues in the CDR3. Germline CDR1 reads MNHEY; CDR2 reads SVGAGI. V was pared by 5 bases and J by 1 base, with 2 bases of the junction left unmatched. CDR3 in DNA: TGTGCCAGCAGTATACAGGGGGCGAACACTGAAGCTTTCTTT. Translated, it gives CASSIQGANTEAFF.